The following is a TCR beta chain sequence with its context. Its antigen is not known. This same CDR3 is encoded by further DNA sequences in the sample. Here immunoSEQ multiplex PCR was the method, and the copy in TCRdb shows in-frame clones only, minus some. The sample holds tens of thousands of clones, approximately 87% seen once. The data were obtained in a study of cytotoxic CD8 clonotypes in ibrutinib-treated CLL. Study summary: Included were 11 relapsed/refractory and about 15 treatment-naive patients, of whom approximately 17 were IGHV unmutated. Productive templates averaged around 250,000 per sample, and productive rearrangements 90,000 to 95,000. General observations from the study: Age-matched healthy donor levels were exceeded by baseline clonality, which tracked circulating CD8+ T-cell counts. Public clonotypes showed up rarely, and on treatment they shrank or held steady.

The V gene's germline CDR1 is MDHEN and CDR2 SYDVKM. V dropped 5 bases and J dropped 4 bases, with 8 bases sitting between them. This CDR3 contains 12 residues. This specimen consisted of PBMCs, obtained after 24 months of ibrutinib treatment. This chain uses TRBV28 with TRBJ1-2; D is perhaps TRBD1 (5 bases). This sequence was found in a human donor with chronic lymphocytic leukemia. The CDR3: CASSLTVYGYTF. In DNA form, the CDR3 reads TGTGCCAGCAGTCTGACAGTCTATGGCTACACCTTC.